This T cell receptor (beta chain) was identified during a study of beta chain features in type 1 diabetes. Naive, central memory, regulatory and stem cell-like memory cells within the CD4+ compartment were sorted using CD45RO/CCR7/CD25/CD127/CD95/CD27. Sequenced material consisted of expressed TCRB transcripts (all of the isolated RNA was reverse transcribed). Data came from immunoSEQ multiplex PCR; TCRdb stores just in-frame clones and leaves some out. The repertoire holds 500,000 to 700,000 clones, with roughly 15% as singletons. From germline, CDR1 is SGHNT and CDR2 YENEEA. V shed 3 bases, J shed 5 bases, and the junction held 3 bases outside the gene matches. The CDR3 covers 15 residues.

Sequencing input: naive CD4+ T cells from blood. The chain couples TRBV11-3 to TRBJ2-5; 13 positions match TRBD2. This sequence was found in a young man in good health. In nucleotides, the CDR3 is TGTGCCAGCAGCTTTGGGACTAGCGGGACTGAGACCCAGTACTTC. Residues: CASSFGTSGTETQYF.